This T cell receptor beta chain appears in the sequencing data of a study of glioma-infiltrating T cells. Germline values: CDR1 MNHNS, CDR2 SASEGT. V was trimmed by 5 bases and J by 6 bases, leaving 18 bases between them. The CDR3 runs to 15 residues. This clonotype was recorded many times. TCR alpha and beta CDR3 regions were amplified from RNA using iRepertoire nested multiplex PCR. TCRdb fed the multiplex PCR reads into MiXCR, producing one record per CDR3 protein. The sample has 150,000 to 200,000 distinct CDR3 sequences, over 40% seen once. The source is a human donor with low-grade glioma or glioblastoma, undergoing nonglioma brain surgery, or in good health (not recorded which). Sequencing was carried out using glioma tissue, nonneoplastic brain tissue, or PBMCs (not recorded which). The genes are TRBV6-1 and TRBJ2-3; D is unclear. The CDR3 nucleotides read TGTGCCAGCAGTTGGACCCCCGGAGCGAGGGATACGCAGTATTTT. This translates into CASSWTPGARDTQYF.